Listed below are T cell receptor beta chains from one sample, sequenced in a study of shared clonotypes between healthy human individuals. This table comes from immunoSEQ multiplex PCR, and its TCRdb copy is limited to in-frame clones, with some not included. The top ten hold about 0.52% of the sample, which has over a million clones, approximately 80% seen once. Sequencing was performed on memory CD4+ T cells from PBMCs. The receptors were gathered from a man aged 18 to 30 in good health. Some clones in this sample may be carry-over from other donors' samples. The conserved cysteine and the conserved F or W are not part of the CDR3 here. Fields, in order: J gene, V gene, CDR3 protein.

TRBJ2-7 TRBV6-1 AIQGGLLYEQY
TRBJ1-2 TRBV2 ASSPRQDYGYT
TRBJ2-5 TRBV28 ASSLPRTGGGETQY
TRBJ1-2 TRBV28 ASSFGGASGYT
TRBJ2-1 TRBV7-3 ASSLMALAGVNEQF
TRBJ1-5 TRBV2 ASSEAGQGDQPQH
TRBJ2-5 TRBV6-5 ASTSQGTVETQY
TRBJ2-7 TRBV5-1 ASSLTSGPYEQY
TRBJ2-1 TRBV4-2 ASSTRPSGTDEQF
TRBJ2-3 TRBV5-4 ASSLWTSGSTDTQY
TRBJ1-3 TRBV15 ATTRQGAGNTIY
TRBJ2-5 TRBV5-1 ASSLGFRGHETQY
TRBJ1-5 TRBV4-1 ASSQSLTPRVVTQH
TRBJ2-2 TRBV5-1 ASSNQGVTGELF
TRBJ2-3 TRBV5-1 ASSLILAGAPDTQY
TRBJ1-3 TRBV28 ASSNGQGRGNTIY
TRBJ1-1 TRBV7-8 ASSLVGGNTEAF
TRBJ2-3 TRBV28 ASSGQGGTDTQY
TRBJ2-3 TRBV2 ASRGDTDTQY
TRBJ2-2 TRBV5-4 ASSRTGENTGELF
TRBJ1-1 TRBV5-1 ASSRSQFGGDTEAF
TRBJ1-4 TRBV6-6 ASQTGANEKLF
TRBJ2-5 TRBV11-1 ASRKGLAIKETQY
TRBJ1-1 TRBV18 ASSRTGKSPEAF
TRBJ2-1 TRBV2 ASTKLDEQF
TRBJ2-7 TRBV28 ASSYRVTYEQY
TRBJ2-2 TRBV5-1 ASSQGSAGELF
TRBJ1-2 TRBV19 ASSIPPGGYT